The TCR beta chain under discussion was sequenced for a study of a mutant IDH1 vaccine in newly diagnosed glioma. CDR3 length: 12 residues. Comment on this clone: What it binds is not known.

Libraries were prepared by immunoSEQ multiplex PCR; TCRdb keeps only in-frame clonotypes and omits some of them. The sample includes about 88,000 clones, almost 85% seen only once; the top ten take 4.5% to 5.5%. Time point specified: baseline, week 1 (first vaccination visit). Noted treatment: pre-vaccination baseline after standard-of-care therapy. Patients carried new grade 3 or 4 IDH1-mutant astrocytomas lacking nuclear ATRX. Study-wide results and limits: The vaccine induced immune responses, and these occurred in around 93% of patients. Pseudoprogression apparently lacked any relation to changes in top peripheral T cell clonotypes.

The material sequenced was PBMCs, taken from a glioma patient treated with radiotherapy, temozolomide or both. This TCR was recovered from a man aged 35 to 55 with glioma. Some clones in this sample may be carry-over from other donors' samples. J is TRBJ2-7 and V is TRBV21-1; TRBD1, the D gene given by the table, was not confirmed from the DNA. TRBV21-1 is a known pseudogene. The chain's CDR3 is CASSEDRYEQYF. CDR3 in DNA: TGTGCCAGCAGCGAGGACAGGTACGAGCAGTACTTC.